A single sample is the source of the 20 T cell receptor beta chains below, sequenced in a study of blood T cell repertoires in COVID-19. TCRdb's copy holds only in-frame clones and misses some; the assay was immunoSEQ multiplex PCR. The repertoire holds about 170,000 clones, with around nine tenths as singletons. The sample consisted of peripheral blood. These receptors were collected from a man over 45 who had recovered from COVID-19.

The V gene is TRBV7-9, the J gene TRBJ2-5, with TRBD1 matching 7 bases. Germline CDR1 is SEHNR and CDR2 is FQNEAQ (reference sequence). J lost 6 bases, V lost 5 bases, and 3 bases had no gene match. The CDR3 consists of 12 residues. DNA of the CDR3: TGTGCCAGCAGCCGACAGGGTCAGACCCAGTACTTC. Protein product: CASSRQGQTQYF.

The V gene is TRBV7-9, the J gene TRBJ2-7; TRBD2 matches 11 bases. This CDR3 contains 18 residues. CDR1 and CDR2 from the germline V gene are SEHNR and FQNEAQ (reference sequence). The trim removed 7 bases at V and 3 bases at J, leaving 17 bases unmatched. The CDR3 coding sequence is TGTGCCAGCACTCTGGGGACTAGCGGCCCCAGGGCCCTCTACGAGCAGTACTTC. It yields the protein CASTLGTSGPRALYEQYF.

This chain uses TRBV4-3 with TRBJ2-7; no definite D call. Germline V gene lookup returns CDR1 LGHNA and CDR2 YSLEER. V was cut by 1 base and J by 3 bases, with 7 bases left in between. This CDR3 is built from 13 residues. In DNA form, the CDR3 reads TGCGCCAGCAGCCAAGGGCTGAACTACGAGCAGTACTTC. It codes for CASSQGLNYEQYF.

The genes are TRBV6-1 and TRBJ2-7; weak D call: TRBD2 (6 bases). The CDR3 totals 17 residues. Germline V gives CDR1 MNHNS, CDR2 SASEGT. With 3 bases removed from V and 1 base from J, the gap between germline ends came to 19 bases. CDR3 residues: CASSDPRELAGSYEQYF. In DNA form, the CDR3 reads TGTGCCAGCAGTGACCCCCGGGAGCTAGCAGGGTCCTACGAGCAGTACTTC.

V and J are TRBV5-1 and TRBJ1-4; D remains ambiguous. Germline-derived CDR1 and CDR2 are SGHRS and YFSETQ. Trimming took off 0 bases at V and 3 bases at J, with 12 bases between the two ends. This CDR3 has 16 residues. The CDR3 bases are TGCGCCAGCAGCTTGGCCCTCGGGAACCCTAATGAAAAACTGTTTTTT. It codes for CASSLALGNPNEKLFF.

The chain is built from TRBV7-9 and TRBJ2-7; D may be TRBD1 (6 bases). V was pared by 4 bases and J by 7 bases, with 23 bases between. This CDR3 is 16 amino acids long. CDR1 SEHNR and CDR2 FQNEAQ come from the germline V gene (reference sequence). This CDR3 reads CASSSGDRTLRGEQYF. In DNA, the CDR3 is TGTGCCAGCAGCTCAGGGGACCGGACGCTTAGGGGGGAGCAGTACTTC.

V usage is TRBV19 and J usage is TRBJ1-1; D is uncertain. Trimming took 6 bases from V and 2 from J, leaving 10 bases between them. The CDR3 sequence is 13 residues long. Germline lookup yields CDR1 LNHDA and CDR2 SQIVND (reference sequence). The CDR3 DNA is TGTGCCAGTAGGGGTGGGCCCAACACTGAAGCTTTCTTT. Translating it yields CASRGGPNTEAFF. Filled out from reference TRBV19 and TRBJ1-1, the complete variable domain reads DGGITQSPKYLFRKEGQNVTLSCEQNLNHDAMYWYRQDPGQGLRLIYYSQIVNDFQKGDIAEGYSVSREKKESFPLTVTSAQKNPTAFYLCASRGGPNTEAFFGQGTRLTVV.

This chain connects TRBV19 to TRBJ1-1; tentatively, D is TRBD1 (5 bases). Trimming took off 4 bases at V and 0 bases at J, with 6 bases between the two ends. This CDR3 has 13 residues. In germline, CDR1 is LNHDA, CDR2 SQIVND (reference sequence). The CDR3 DNA reads TGTGCCAGTAGTAGACAGCTGAACACTGAAGCTTTCTTT. This encodes CASSRQLNTEAFF.

The chain employs TRBV6-5 and TRBJ2-5; the match to TRBD2 covers 15 bases. There are 16 residues in the CDR3. V was clipped by 2 bases and J by 4 bases; unmatched bases: 2. Germline CDR1 reads MNHEY; CDR2 reads SVGAGI. CDR3 DNA sequence: TGTGCCAGCAGTTACCGGGGACTAGCGGGGGGAGAGACCCAGTACTTC. Translated: CASSYRGLAGGETQYF.

Only one count was recorded for this clone. The chain uses TRBV7-2 and TRBJ2-5; 10 nucleotides line up with TRBD2. Trimming at V came to 5 bases and at J to 3 bases, leaving 15 bases not matched to a gene. Per the germline V gene, CDR1 is SGHTA and CDR2 is FQGNSA. The CDR3 extends over 18 amino acids. The CDR3 DNA reads TGTGCCAGCAGCGGGGGACTAGCGAACCCCGACTTTAAAGAGACCCAGTACTTC. This gives the protein CASSGGLANPDFKETQYF.

This rearrangement joins TRBV19 to TRBJ2-3; TRBD2 matches 8 bases. CDR3 length: 16 amino acids. The germline CDR1 and CDR2 sequences are LNHDA and SQIVND (reference sequence). Trimming at V came to 2 bases and at J to 2 bases, leaving 6 bases not matched to a gene. Here the CDR3 DNA reads TGTGCCAGTAGTATAAGACTAGCGAGTTACACAGATACGCAGTATTTT. Protein product: CASSIRLASYTDTQYF.

V is TRBV28 and J is TRBJ1-3; D not resolved. CDR3 size: 16 residues. CDR1 and CDR2 (germline): MDHEN, SYDVKM. V shed 7 bases and J shed 0 bases, with 16 bases lying between them. CDR3 protein: CASTLDEASSGNTIYF. CDR3 in DNA: TGTGCCAGCACCCTTGACGAGGCCAGCTCTGGAAACACCATATATTTT.

This chain connects TRBV5-4 to TRBJ2-4; weak D call: TRBD2 (5 bases). Deletions cut 2 bases from V and 0 bases from J, with 21 bases between. The germline V gene encodes CDR1 SGHNT and CDR2 YYREEE (reference sequence). The CDR3 has 19 amino acids. The CDR3 here is CASSFDPSMSGLAKNIQYF. In DNA, the CDR3 is TGTGCCAGCAGCTTCGACCCCAGCATGAGCGGACTAGCCAAAAACATTCAGTACTTC.

The gene calls are TRBV7-2 and TRBJ1-1; tentatively, D is TRBD1 (5 bases). Germline assignment: CDR1 SGHTA and CDR2 FQGNSA. V lost 1 base, J lost 9 bases, and 15 bases lay in between. This CDR3 has 14 amino acids. The DNA for the CDR3 is TGTGCCAGCAGCTTAGGTACAGGTAGAACCAAAGCTTTCTTT. Its translation is CASSLGTGRTKAFF.

V usage is TRBV6-4 and J usage is TRBJ2-2; 7 nucleotides match TRBD2. V shed 0 bases, J shed 0 bases, and the junction held 1 base outside the gene matches. The CDR3 length is 16 residues. Germline assignment: CDR1 MRHNA and CDR2 SNTAGT. The DNA for the CDR3 is TGTGCCAGCAGTGACTCGCTAGCGGCGAACACCGGGGAGCTGTTTTTT. Translating gives CASSDSLAANTGELFF.

J is TRBJ2-1 and V is TRBV5-6; no definite D call. Germline V gives CDR1 SGHDT, CDR2 YYEEEE. Trimming took off 3 bases at V and 7 bases at J, with 5 bases between the two ends. This CDR3 spans 11 amino acids. CDR3 loop: CASSYSNEQFF. CDR3 sequence (DNA): TGTGCCAGCAGCTATTCAAATGAGCAGTTCTTC.

Written as DNA, the CDR3 is TGTGCCAGCAGCTTACAGAGTTCCTCTGGAAACACCATATATTTT. Protein product: CASSLQSSSGNTIYF. The gene calls are TRBV5-5 and TRBJ1-3; D unresolved. Trimming removed 2 bases at V and 0 bases at J, with 9 bases between. CDR1 and CDR2 from the germline V gene are SGHKS and YYEKEE (reference sequence). The CDR3 is made up of 15 amino acids. The entire variable domain, with the rest obtained from reference TRBV5-5 and TRBJ1-3, is as follows: DAGVTQSPTHLIKTRGQQVTLRCSPISGHKSVSWYQQVLGQGPQFIFQYYEKEERGRGNFPDRFSARQFPNYSSELNVNALLLGDSALYLCASSLQSSSGNTIYFGEGSWLTVV.

This clone has a single count. CDR3 DNA: TGTGCCAGCAGTTACTCCGGACGGGAACCCCTCCACTTT. As protein: CASSYSGREPLHF. The chain is built from TRBV6-5 and TRBJ1-6; D is unresolved. CDR3 length: 13 amino acids. With 0 bases removed from V and 12 bases from J, the gap between germline ends came to 9 bases. Germline V gives CDR1 MNHEY, CDR2 SVGAGI.

This chain joins TRBV21-1 and TRBJ1-6; TRBD1 was called by the table and not checked on the DNA. TRBV21-1 is annotated as a pseudogene. CDR3 length: 17 amino acids. Here the CDR3 DNA reads TGTGCCAGCAGCCAACCGCCAGCCGCAGGTTATAATTCACCCCTCCACTTT. Encoded protein: CASSQPPAAGYNSPLHF.

The V gene is TRBV5-1, the J gene TRBJ2-2, with D perhaps matching TRBD1 (6 bases). Per germline, CDR1 SGHRS and CDR2 YFSETQ. This CDR3 is built from 16 residues. Trimming removed 1 base at V and 5 bases at J, with 15 bases between. CDR3 region: CASSLRPGARTGELFF. CDR3 bases: TGCGCCAGCAGCTTGAGGCCAGGGGCACGGACCGGGGAGCTGTTTTTT.